The source of this T cell receptor (beta chain) is a study of blood T cell repertoires in COVID-19. Germline V gene sequence: CDR1 SEHNR, CDR2 FQNEAQ (reference sequence). The CDR3 is made up of 11 amino acids. The germline V and J ends were trimmed by 5 bases and 6 bases, with 7 bases remaining between them. Here immunoSEQ multiplex PCR was the method, and the copy in TCRdb shows in-frame clones only, minus some. Found here are over 40,000 clones, roughly 88% of them singletons; the top ten hold around 2.7%. This sequence was found in an elderly man with acute or convalescent COVID-19. The sample was peripheral blood. The V call is TRBV7-9, the J call TRBJ1-1; D not certain. CDR3 protein: CASSPIAEAFF. The CDR3 DNA follows: TGTGCCAGCAGCCCGATAGCTGAAGCTTTCTTT.